These 18 T cell receptor beta chains were all obtained from the same sample, sequenced in a study of shared clonotypes between healthy human individuals. Naivety among CD8 cells was defined by CD45RO negativity and positive CCR7 selection, thereby excluding terminally differentiated effector memory CD45RA+ cells. Some clones are missing from TCRdb's copy, which holds only in-frame ones; the method was immunoSEQ multiplex PCR. The sample consists of millions of clones, about 95% of them appearing once. Sequences were obtained from naive CD8+ T cells sorted from blood. These receptors all come from a man between 18 and 29 years old in good health.

This clone is a singleton in its sample. The CDR3 loop reads CASSSTGSGSDYGYTF. In DNA form, the CDR3 reads TGTGCCAGCAGTTCGACAGGGTCGGGCTCTGACTATGGCTACACCTTC. V gene TRBV6-6 combines with J gene TRBJ1-2, with 7 bases matching TRBD1. Looked up from germline, CDR1 is MNHNY and CDR2 is SVGAGI (reference sequence). Trimming took 4 bases from V and 3 from J; bases not matched to a gene: 11. The CDR3 has 16 residues.

Only one count was recorded for this clone. The chain combines TRBV4-1 with TRBJ2-1; D call uncertain. Germline V CDR1 and CDR2: MGHRA, YSYEKL. V gave up 3 bases and J gave up 8 bases, with 14 bases separating them. CDR3 length: 14 amino acids. In nucleotides, the CDR3 is TGCGCCAGCAGCCATAACCCCGAGCATGATGAGCAGTTCTTC. Translated, it gives CASSHNPEHDEQFF.

The chain uses TRBV27 and TRBJ1-5; D not certain. Trimming left V 4 bases short and J 2 bases short, with 9 bases between. The CDR3 runs to 14 residues. Germline lookup yields CDR1 MNHEY and CDR2 SMNVEV (reference sequence). CDR3: CASSSMKGNQPQHF. CDR3 nucleotides: TGTGCCAGCAGTTCCATGAAGGGCAATCAGCCCCAGCATTTT.

V gene TRBV4-1 combines with J gene TRBJ2-3, with D possibly TRBD1 on 6 matching bases. The CDR3 is 16 amino acids. The V gene's germline CDR1 is MGHRA and CDR2 YSYEKL. V was pared by 1 base and J by 2 bases, with 13 bases between. CDR3 DNA sequence: TGCGCCAGCAGCCAAGCCTCGCAGGGGTTCACAGATACGCAGTATTTT. This translates into CASSQASQGFTDTQYF.

The chain couples TRBV19 to TRBJ2-7; no reliable D call. This CDR3 is built from 10 residues. Germline V gives CDR1 LNHDA, CDR2 SQIVND (reference sequence). Trimming took off 6 bases at V and 7 bases at J, with 7 bases between the two ends. CDR3 sequence (DNA): TGTGCCAGTAGCTCCCTTGAGCAGTACTTC. It codes for CASSSLEQYF.

The V gene is TRBV19, the J gene TRBJ2-7; 9 bases map to TRBD2. This CDR3 spans 14 amino acids. V dropped 3 bases and J dropped 6; count of bases not matched to a gene: 6. CDR1 is LNHDA, CDR2 SQIVND, per germline (reference sequence). In nucleotides, the CDR3 is TGTGCCAGTAGTATGGCGGGAGGGTATGGCGAGCAGTACTTC. Its protein is CASSMAGGYGEQYF. Using reference TRBV19 and TRBJ2-7 for the parts outside the CDR3, the full variable domain is DGGITQSPKYLFRKEGQNVTLSCEQNLNHDAMYWYRQDPGQGLRLIYYSQIVNDFQKGDIAEGYSVSREKKESFPLTVTSAQKNPTAFYLCASSMAGGYGEQYFGPGTRLTVT.

As to this clone: The identical CDR3 is also encoded by other nucleotide sequences in the sample. The V gene is TRBV7-9, the J gene TRBJ1-1, with D possibly being TRBD1 (5 bases). V lost 3 bases to trimming and J lost 1 base, with 9 bases between them. The CDR3 length is 14 residues. Per germline, CDR1 SEHNR and CDR2 FQNEAQ (reference sequence). The DNA for the CDR3 is TGTGCCAGCAGCTTCGGGGGTGGGAACACTGAAGCTTTCTTT. Protein product: CASSFGGGNTEAFF. Full variable domain (outside the CDR3, taken from reference TRBV7-9 and TRBJ1-1): DTGVSQNPRHKITKRGQNVTFRCDPISEHNRLYWYRQTLGQGPEFLTYFQNEAQLEKSRLLSDRFSAERPKGSFSTLEIQRTEQGDSAMYLCASSFGGGNTEAFFGQGTRLTVV.

The V and J genes are TRBV29-1 and TRBJ2-1; TRBD2 matches 8 bases. The CDR3 length is 15 residues. V was pared by 8 bases and J by 2 bases, with 11 bases of the junction left unmatched. Germline V gene sequence: CDR1 SQVTM, CDR2 ANQGSEA. The CDR3 sequence is CSFSGVAGTYNEQFF. The CDR3 coding sequence is TGCAGCTTTTCCGGGGTAGCGGGGACCTACAATGAGCAGTTCTTC.

On this clone itself: Other DNA sequences in the same sample also yield this CDR3. The chain recombines TRBV7-9 with TRBJ2-3; possible D gene TRBD2, 6 bases. The length of the CDR3 is 15 residues. The germline V gene has CDR1 SEHNR and CDR2 FQNEAQ (reference sequence). V lost 0 bases, J lost 1 base, and 8 bases lay in between. The CDR3, as DNA: TGTGCCAGCAGCTTAGCAGCGGGCGGCACAGATACGCAGTATTTT. Amino acid sequence: CASSLAAGGTDTQYF. Full variable domain (rest looked up from reference TRBV7-9 and TRBJ2-3): DTGVSQNPRHKITKRGQNVTFRCDPISEHNRLYWYRQTLGQGPEFLTYFQNEAQLEKSRLLSDRFSAERPKGSFSTLEIQRTEQGDSAMYLCASSLAAGGTDTQYFGPGTRLTVL.

The chain uses TRBV6-5 and TRBJ2-6, with 7 bases that match TRBD2. Germline V gives CDR1 MNHEY, CDR2 SVGAGI. The trim removed 6 bases at V and 0 bases at J, leaving 2 bases unmatched. This CDR3 comprises 15 residues. This chain's CDR3 is CASRGTISGANVLTF. CDR3 bases: TGTGCCAGCAGGGGGACTATCTCTGGGGCCAACGTCCTGACTTTC.

As concerns this clone: Other DNA sequences in the sample encode the same CDR3. The rearrangement joins TRBV13 to TRBJ2-7; no clear D. CDR3 length: 13 residues. Germline V gene sequence: CDR1 PRHDT, CDR2 FYEKMQ (reference sequence). V shed 4 bases and J shed 1 base, with 8 bases lying between them. CDR3 residues: CASSSTESYEQYF. Here the CDR3 DNA reads TGTGCCAGCAGCTCCACCGAGTCCTACGAGCAGTACTTC. The full variable domain, in which reference TRBV13 and TRBJ2-7 provide the parts outside the CDR3, is AAGVIQSPRHLIKEKRETATLKCYPIPRHDTVYWYQQGPGQDPQFLISFYEKMQSDKGSIPDRFSAQQFSDYHSELNMSSLELGDSALYFCASSSTESYEQYFGPGTRLTVT.

The chain recombines TRBV9 with TRBJ1-4, with D tentatively TRBD1 (6 bases). Trimming removed 4 bases at V and 8 bases at J, with 15 bases between. This CDR3 is built from 14 residues. The germline V gene has CDR1 SGDLS and CDR2 YYNGEE. DNA of the CDR3: TGTGCCAGCAGCCTAGGAGGGGGAACCGAAAAACTGTTTTTT. Protein sequence: CASSLGGGTEKLFF.

The chain combines TRBV2 with TRBJ1-3, with TRBD1 as a possible D gene (5 bases). V was pared by 3 bases and J by 3 bases, with 9 bases between. The CDR3 length is 14 residues. Germline CDR1 is SNHLY and CDR2 is FYNNEI. The CDR3 sequence is CASSDQGLGNTIYF. The CDR3 nucleotides read TGTGCCAGCAGTGACCAGGGACTTGGAAACACCATATATTTT. The full variable domain, completed using reference TRBV2 and TRBJ1-3, is EPEVTQTPSHQVTQMGQEVILRCVPISNHLYFYWYRQILGQKVEFLVSFYNNEISEKSEIFDDQFSVERPDGSNFTLKIRSTKLEDSAMYFCASSDQGLGNTIYFGEGSWLTVV.

This chain joins TRBV4-1 and TRBJ1-1; 7 bases line up with TRBD1. CDR1 is MGHRA, CDR2 YSYEKL, per germline. V lost 5 bases and J lost 10; bases outside the gene matches: 13. The length of the CDR3 is 14 residues. CDR3 protein: CASSSDRAALAAFF. The CDR3 nucleotides read TGCGCCAGCAGCAGCGACAGGGCCGCCCTGGCAGCTTTCTTT.

The chain employs TRBV7-9 and TRBJ2-7; D not certain. The CDR3 spans 13 residues. Germline values: CDR1 SEHNR, CDR2 FQNEAQ (reference sequence). V lost 2 bases to trimming and J lost 5 bases, with 10 bases between them. The CDR3 DNA sequence: TGTGCCAGCAGCTTACCCCGTCCGCACGAGCAGTACTTC. Its protein is CASSLPRPHEQYF.

The genes are TRBV27 and TRBJ2-7; 9 bases are a match to TRBD2. This CDR3 is built from 15 residues. The trim removed 8 bases at V and 3 bases at J, leaving 11 bases unmatched. Germline CDR1 reads MNHEY; CDR2 reads SMNVEV (reference sequence). CDR3 region: CASSIGIAGVYEQYF. CDR3 DNA sequence: TGTGCCAGCTCGATCGGGATAGCGGGGGTCTACGAGCAGTACTTC.

This sequence joins TRBV4-3 and TRBJ2-7, with TRBD2 matching 9 bases. J was trimmed by 3 bases and V by 1 base; bases with no gene match: 7. This CDR3 comprises 16 residues. Germline loops: CDR1 LGHNA, CDR2 YSLEER. CDR3 sequence (DNA): TGCGCCAGCAGCCAAGTAACGGGACTAGCAGTCTACGAGCAGTACTTC. Amino acids: CASSQVTGLAVYEQYF.

The chain combines TRBV9 with TRBJ2-1; TRBD2 matches at 10 bases. The CDR3 length is 17 residues. Germline CDR1 is SGDLS and CDR2 is YYNGEE. V dropped 0 bases and J dropped 5; count of bases not matched to a gene: 8. CDR3 DNA sequence: TGTGCCAGCAGCGTAGCAGCGGGAGGGCCGGGGGACAATGAGCAGTTCTTC. Translated: CASSVAAGGPGDNEQFF.